The source of this TCR beta chain is a study of T cell clonotyping in hematopoietic cell transplantation. On this clone: Antigen specificity is unknown.

TCRdb's table, derived via immunoSEQ multiplex PCR, lists solely in-frame clones and lacks some. This sample yields some 6,300 clones, of which about 86% are seen a single time; 14% belongs to the top ten. Study-level points and caveats: At the given depth, recipient repertoires were over 97% de novo clonotypes.

This clonotype was sampled from a female patient aged 50 to 65 who had an allogeneic stem cell transplant from an unrelated donor, so the T cells may come from the graft donor. Some clones in this sample may be carry-over from other donors' samples. The starting material was peripheral blood mononuclear cells, obtained 180 days after allogeneic stem cell transplant.

CDR3 amino acids: CASTHRGGIEAFF. Written as DNA, the CDR3 is TGTGCCAGCACCCATCGCGGGGGCATTGAAGCTTTCTTT. This rearrangement joins TRBV28 to TRBJ1-1; TRBD1 might be the D (6 bases). The CDR3 is 13 amino acids. CDR1 is MDHEN, CDR2 SYDVKM, per germline. Between the trimmed V and J ends, which lost 7 bases and 7 bases, there was a span of 16 bases. Variable domain in full (rest from reference TRBV28 and TRBJ1-1): DVKVTQSSRYLVKRTGEKVFLECVQDMDHENMFWYRQDPGLGLRLIYFSYDVKMKEKGDIPEGYSVSREKKERFSLILESASTNQTSMYLCASTHRGGIEAFFGQGTRLTVV.